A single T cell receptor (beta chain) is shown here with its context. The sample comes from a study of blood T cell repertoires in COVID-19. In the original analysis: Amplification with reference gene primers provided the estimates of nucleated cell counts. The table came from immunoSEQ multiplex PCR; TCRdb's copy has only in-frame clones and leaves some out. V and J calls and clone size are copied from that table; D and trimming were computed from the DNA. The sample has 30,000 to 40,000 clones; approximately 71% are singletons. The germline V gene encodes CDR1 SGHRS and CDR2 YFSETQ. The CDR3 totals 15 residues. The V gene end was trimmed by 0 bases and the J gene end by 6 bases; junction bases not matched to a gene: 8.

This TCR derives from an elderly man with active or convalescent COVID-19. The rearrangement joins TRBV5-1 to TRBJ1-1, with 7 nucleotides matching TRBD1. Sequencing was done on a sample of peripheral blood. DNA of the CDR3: TGCGCCAGCAGCTTGGGAGGGGGCAAGGGTGCTGAAGCTTTCTTT. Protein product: CASSLGGGKGAEAFF.